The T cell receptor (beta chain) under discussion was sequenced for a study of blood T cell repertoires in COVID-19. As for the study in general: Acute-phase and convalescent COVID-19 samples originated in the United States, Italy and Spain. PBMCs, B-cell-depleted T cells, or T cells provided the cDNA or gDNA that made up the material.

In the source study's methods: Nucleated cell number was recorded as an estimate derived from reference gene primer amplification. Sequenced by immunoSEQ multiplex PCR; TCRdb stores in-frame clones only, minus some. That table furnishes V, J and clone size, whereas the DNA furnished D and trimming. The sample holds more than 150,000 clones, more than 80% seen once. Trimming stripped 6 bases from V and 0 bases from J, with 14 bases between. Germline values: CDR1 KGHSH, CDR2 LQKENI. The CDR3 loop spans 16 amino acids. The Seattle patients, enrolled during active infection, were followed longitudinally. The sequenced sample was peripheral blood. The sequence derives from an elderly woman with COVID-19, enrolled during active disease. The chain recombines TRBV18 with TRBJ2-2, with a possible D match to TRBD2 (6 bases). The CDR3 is CASSRGGGTNTGELFF. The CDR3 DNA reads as TGTGCCAGCTCCCGAGGAGGCGGGACGAACACCGGGGAGCTGTTTTTT.